The rows below give T cell receptor beta chains drawn from one sample of a study of blood T cell repertoires in COVID-19. Assay used: immunoSEQ multiplex PCR; TCRdb lists only in-frame clones, some missing. The profile shows more than 85,000 clones, approximately 91% of them singletons. Input material: peripheral blood. Source of these receptors: a woman in her seventies with acute or convalescent COVID-19. Both conserved end residues are part of each CDR3. D genes are given only for firm matches. Clone size, where shown, is once, few, many, or a class for clones that have expanded.

length	size	V	J	D	DNA	CDR3
14	NA	TRBV6-6	TRBJ2-1	NA	TGTGCCAGCACCGGGACTCCCTCCTACAATGAGCAGTTCTTC	CASTGTPSYNEQFF
15	NA	TRBV28	TRBJ1-5	NA	TGTGCCAGCAGTTTATTTTCTTATAGCAATCAGCCCCAGCATTTT	CASSLFSYSNQPQHF
14	NA	TRBV28	TRBJ1-3	NA	TGTGCCAGCAGTTTACCGCAGTCTGGAAACACCATATATTTT	CASSLPQSGNTIYF
15	NA	TRBV6-4	TRBJ1-2	NA	TGTGCCAGCAGTGAAGAGCTTGGGAGGGGGGCCGGCTACACCTTC	CASSEELGRGAGYTF
15	NA	TRBV5-1	TRBJ1-1	TRBD1	TGCGCCAGCAGCCCCCCGGGACAGATGAACACTGAAGCTTTCTTT	CASSPPGQMNTEAFF
14	NA	TRBV19	TRBJ2-1	TRBD2	TGTGCCAGTAGTATAGGACTAGCGGACAATGAGCAGTTCTTC	CASSIGLADNEQFF
17	NA	TRBV18	TRBJ1-2	TRBD1	TGTGCCAGCTCACGTCAGACCGGGACAGGGGTCGGATATGGCTACACCTTC	CASSRQTGTGVGYGYTF
15	NA	TRBV27	TRBJ2-7	TRBD1	TGTGCCAGCAGTCTTAACAGGGGGAGCTCCTACGAGCAGTACTTC	CASSLNRGSSYEQYF
16	NA	TRBV7-9	TRBJ1-5	TRBD1	TGTGCCAGCAGCCCGGGACAGGGGGAAACCAATCAGCCCCAGCATTTT	CASSPGQGETNQPQHF
15	NA	TRBV19	TRBJ2-2	TRBD1	TGTGCCAGTAGTACGGGACAGGGGGCTGCCGGGGAGCTGTTTTTT	CASSTGQGAAGELFF
16	NA	TRBV11-2	TRBJ1-5	NA	TGTGCCAGCAGCTATTATACAGGGAGAAGCAATCAGCCCCAGCATTTT	CASSYYTGRSNQPQHF
16	NA	TRBV29-1	TRBJ1-1	NA	TGCAGCGTTGGACTCTATCCGGGACTGGGAAACACTGAAGCTTTCTTT	CSVGLYPGLGNTEAFF
14	NA	TRBV7-6	TRBJ2-7	TRBD1	TGTGCCAGCAGCTACGGAACAGGGGACTACGAGCAGTACTTC	CASSYGTGDYEQYF
16	NA	TRBV3-1/TRBV3-2	TRBJ2-3	TRBD2	TGTGCCAGCAGCCATCTACCGGGAGGGCAACAAGATACGCAGTATTTT	CASSHLPGGQQDTQYF
14	NA	TRBV14	TRBJ1-1	NA	TGTGCCAGCAGCCAAGCAGGGATGAACACTGAAGCTTTCTTT	CASSQAGMNTEAFF
15	NA	TRBV6-5	TRBJ1-4	TRBD1	TGTGCCAGCAGGAACCGGGACAGGGGTTTTGAAAAACTGTTTTTT	CASRNRDRGFEKLFF
16	NA	TRBV3-1/TRBV3-2	TRBJ2-2	TRBD2	TGTGCCAGCAGCCAGGGACTAGCGGGAGTTAGCGGGGAGCTGTTTTTT	CASSQGLAGVSGELFF
15	NA	TRBV19	TRBJ2-7	TRBD1	TGTGCCAGTAGTATTTATGTCGGGACAGGCTACGAGCAGTACTTC	CASSIYVGTGYEQYF
15	few	TRBV19	TRBJ1-4	NA	TGTGCCAGTAGTGATGCCGGGACAACTAATGAAAAACTGTTTTTT	CASSDAGTTNEKLFF
15	NA	TRBV10-3	TRBJ2-2	NA	TGTGCCACACACCCCCGCCAGGCAGGCGCCGGGGAGCTGTTTTTT	CATHPRQAGAGELFF
13	NA	TRBV7-9	TRBJ2-1	NA	TGTGCCAGCAGTCATGGCGGGGCCGATGAGCAGTTCTTC	CASSHGGADEQFF
14	NA	TRBV24-1	TRBJ1-1	TRBD1	TGTGCCACCAGTGATAGAGACAGGGATGCTGAAGCTTTCTTT	CATSDRDRDAEAFF
15	NA	TRBV7-9	TRBJ1-1	TRBD1	TGTGCCAGCAGCACTTGGGACAGGGCTATACCTGAAGCTTTCTTT	CASSTWDRAIPEAFF
14	NA	TRBV3-1/TRBV3-2	TRBJ1-6	NA	TGTGCCAGCAGCCGGGGAGGGAGTGAGTCACCCCTCCACTTT	CASSRGGSESPLHF
17	once	TRBV7-8	TRBJ2-2	NA	TGTGCCAGCAGCTTAGTTCGGGGTAAAGGAAACACCGGGGAGCTGTTTTTT	CASSLVRGKGNTGELFF
15	NA	TRBV18	TRBJ1-4	NA	TGTGCCAGCTCACCACAGGGGATAACTAATGAAAAACTGTTTTTT	CASSPQGITNEKLFF
15	NA	TRBV30	TRBJ2-5	TRBD2	TGTGCCTGGAGTGTACTAGCGGGAGGGTTCGAGACCCAGTACTTC	CAWSVLAGGFETQYF
13	NA	TRBV27	TRBJ1-2	NA	TGTGCCAGCAGCCGTTGGTCCCGGTATGGCTACACCTTC	CASSRWSRYGYTF
14	NA	TRBV6-5	TRBJ2-2	NA	TGTGCCGGCCGTTCGGCAGGGGTCGCCGGGGAGCTGTTTTTT	CAGRSAGVAGELFF
16	NA	TRBV6-2/TRBV6-3	TRBJ2-5	TRBD2	TGTGCCAGCAGTTACTCGGGACTAGCGGGGCTGGAGACCCAGTACTTC	CASSYSGLAGLETQYF
15	once	TRBV4-1	TRBJ2-2	NA	TGCGCCAGCAGCCGCCACTTCGGGGGCACCGGGGAGCTGTTTTTT	CASSRHFGGTGELFF
18	NA	TRBV5-1	TRBJ2-6	NA	TGCGCCAGCAGCTTGGTGGGCAGGTCCGCCTCTGGGGCCAACGTCCTGACTTTC	CASSLVGRSASGANVLTF
16	NA	TRBV7-9	TRBJ2-5	TRBD2	TGTGCCAGCAGTGCGACCGGGACTAGCAATCAAGAGACCCAGTACTTC	CASSATGTSNQETQYF
17	NA	TRBV2	TRBJ1-1	TRBD1	TGTGCCAGCAGCCGCGGGGTTGACAGGGGCTGGGACACTGAAGCTTTCTTT	CASSRGVDRGWDTEAFF
14	NA	TRBV2	TRBJ2-4	NA	TGTGCCAGCAGTGGCGGGGGCGACAAAAACATTCAGTACTTC	CASSGGGDKNIQYF
15	NA	TRBV28	TRBJ2-1	TRBD1	TGTGCCAGCAGACCCAGGACAGGGGCGGTGAATGAGCAGTTCTTC	CASRPRTGAVNEQFF
14	NA	TRBV7-2	TRBJ1-4	NA	TGTGCCAGCAGCATACCAGGGGATTACGAAAAACTGTTTTTT	CASSIPGDYEKLFF
13	many	TRBV27	TRBJ2-1	NA	TGTGCCAGCACAGGGGCCACCTACAATGAGCAGTTCTTC	CASTGATYNEQFF
15	NA	TRBV10-3	TRBJ1-1	TRBD1	TGTGCCATCAGTGACACCGGGACAGCGAACACTGAAGCTTTCTTT	CAISDTGTANTEAFF
10	NA	TRBV28	TRBJ1-5	NA	TGTGCCAGCGGCCATCAGCCCCAGCATTTT	CASGHQPQHF
14	NA	TRBV19	TRBJ1-5	TRBD1	TGTGCCAGTAGTGTCACAGGGGACAATCAGCCCCAGCATTTT	CASSVTGDNQPQHF
18	NA	TRBV4-1	TRBJ2-2	TRBD2	TGCGCCAGCAGCCAAGGATTAGGAAGCGGGAGGGCCTCCGGGGAGCTGTTTTTT	CASSQGLGSGRASGELFF
17	NA	TRBV4-2	TRBJ1-3	TRBD1	TGTGCCAGCAGCCAAGGGTCCAGGGGGGTCGGTGGAAACACCATATATTTT	CASSQGSRGVGGNTIYF
17	NA	TRBV11-2	TRBJ1-1	TRBD1	TGTGCCAGCAGCTTAGGCGGGACAGGGATCGTCAGGACTGAAGCTTTCTTT	CASSLGGTGIVRTEAFF
15	NA	TRBV5-1	TRBJ2-3	NA	TGCGCCAGCAGCTTGGCCGGCGGGGGCAAAGATACGCAGTATTTT	CASSLAGGGKDTQYF
17	NA	TRBV3-1/TRBV3-2	TRBJ2-5	TRBD2	TGTGCCAGCAGCCAAGCAGGGGAGCGGGGGGGCGGAGAGACCCAGTACTTC	CASSQAGERGGGETQYF
15	NA	TRBV28	TRBJ1-1	TRBD1	TGTGCCAGCAGTTTCTTGTCTGGCGGGACAGCAGAAGCTTTCTTT	CASSFLSGGTAEAFF
17	NA	TRBV18	TRBJ1-3	NA	TGTGCCAGCTCACCCGGGTCGGGATCCTACTCTGGAAACACCATATATTTT	CASSPGSGSYSGNTIYF
15	NA	TRBV2	TRBJ2-2	NA	TGTGCCAGCAGTGAAGGGCGGGGGCGTCCTGGGGAGCTGTTTTTT	CASSEGRGRPGELFF
16	once	TRBV28	TRBJ1-2	TRBD1	TGTGCCAGCAGTTTATTAACAATCACACAGGGGTATGGCTACACCTTC	CASSLLTITQGYGYTF
13	NA	TRBV12-3/TRBV12-4	TRBJ1-2	NA	TGTGCCAGCAGCCCACAGGCTAACTATGGCTACACCTTC	CASSPQANYGYTF
17	NA	TRBV19	TRBJ1-2	TRBD1	TGTGCCAGTAGTATCAATGGTCTTACAGGGGGCTCTGGTGGCTACACCTTC	CASSINGLTGGSGGYTF
13	NA	TRBV3-1/TRBV3-2	TRBJ2-5	TRBD2	TGTGCCAGCAGCGCTAGCGGTCAAGAGACCCAGTACTTC	CASSASGQETQYF
17	NA	TRBV6-2/TRBV6-3	TRBJ2-5	NA	TGTGCCAGCAGCAACCGAATCGTTGTGGCTAGTCCTACAACCCAGTACTTC	CASSNRIVVASPTTQYF